A single sample is the source of the 17 T cell receptor beta chains below, sequenced in a study of T cell responses to AZD1222 COVID-19 vaccine. The method was immunoSEQ multiplex PCR; TCRdb's version includes in-frame clones alone and lacks a portion of them. The table lists approximately 140,000 clones, almost 90% of them singletons. This specimen was peripheral blood, taken 28 days after the second AZD1222 dose. The receptors derive from an adult who received the AZD1222 COVID-19 vaccine.

V usage is TRBV4-1 and J usage is TRBJ1-1; TRBD1 is a possible D gene (5 bases). CDR1 and CDR2 from the germline V gene are MGHRA and YSYEKL. The germline V and J ends were trimmed by 7 bases and 8 bases, with 20 bases remaining between them. This CDR3 contains 14 residues. CDR3 in amino acids: CASTSRPGLQEAFF. The DNA for the CDR3 is TGCGCCAGCACCTCCCGACCAGGGCTACAGGAAGCTTTCTTT.

Points on this clone: One junction end disagrees with the germline gene, perhaps due to a read error. The rearrangement joins TRBV7-7 to TRBJ2-1, with TRBD2 as a possible D gene (6 bases). The CDR3 has 14 residues. Germline CDR1 SSHAT, CDR2 FNYEAQ (reference sequence). The CDR3 sequence is CASSSGLNNNEQFF. DNA for the CDR3: TGTGCTAGCAGCTCCGGACTAAATAACAATGAGCAGTTCTTC. Full variable domain (rest looked up from reference TRBV7-7 and TRBJ2-1): GAGVSQSPRYKVTKRGQDVTLRCDPISSHATLYWYQQALGQGPEFLTYFNYEAQPDKSGLPSDRFSAERPEGSISTLTIQRTEQRDSAMYRCASSSGLNNNEQFFGPGTRLTVL.

This clone was detected only once. The chain recombines TRBV28 with TRBJ1-2; a possible D gene is TRBD1 (6 bases). Looked up from germline, CDR1 is MDHEN and CDR2 is SYDVKM. This CDR3 has 15 residues. Deletions cut 3 bases from V and 2 bases from J, with 13 bases between. Here the CDR3 reads CASSFESGANYGYTF. The CDR3 bases are TGTGCCAGCAGTTTTGAGTCAGGGGCCAACTATGGCTACACCTTC.

The rearrangement uses TRBV5-4 and TRBJ1-6; D may be TRBD1 (6 bases). The CDR3 has 11 residues. V lost 7 bases, J lost 10 bases, and 9 bases lay in between. CDR1 and CDR2 (germline): SGHNT, YYREEE (reference sequence). CDR3 coding DNA: TGTGCCAGCGGGGGGGGCTCACCCCTCCACTTT. The encoded protein is CASGGGSPLHF. The full variable domain, its missing parts supplied by reference TRBV5-4 and TRBJ1-6, is ETGVTQSPTHLIKTRGQQVTLRCSSQSGHNTVSWYQQALGQGPQFIFQYYREEENGRGNFPPRFSGLQFPNYSSELNVNALELDDSALYLCASGGGSPLHFGNGTRLTVT.

The chain joins TRBV29-1 to TRBJ2-7; TRBD1 might be the D (6 bases). The CDR3 has 11 residues. Germline CDR1 and CDR2: SQVTM and ANQGSEA. The ends were cut back, 3 bases at V and 5 bases at J, with 8 bases in the middle. The CDR3 reads CSVDGGNEQYF. As DNA, the CDR3 is TGCAGCGTTGATGGGGGCAACGAGCAGTACTTC.

The gene calls are TRBV3-1 (or the pseudogene TRBV3-2) and TRBJ1-5; 7 positions agree with TRBD1. CDR1 and CDR2 from the germline V gene are LGHDT and YNNKEL (reference sequence). The CDR3 consists of 15 residues. V trimming: 4 bases; J trimming: 0 bases; junction bases outside the gene matches: 3. The CDR3 bases are TGTGCCAGCAGCCCGGGACAGTATAGCAATCAGCCCCAGCATTTT. Translating gives CASSPGQYSNQPQHF.

V is TRBV7-9 and J is TRBJ2-7; 8 bases are shared with TRBD2. The CDR3 loop spans 13 amino acids. V lost 5 bases and J lost 4; bases outside the gene matches: 4. Germline V gene sequence: CDR1 SEHNR, CDR2 FQNEAQ (reference sequence). CDR3 in amino acids: CASSTGLEYEQYF. CDR3 DNA sequence: TGTGCCAGCAGCACGGGACTAGAGTACGAGCAGTACTTC.

The chain has TRBV18 and TRBJ1-1; D is uncertain. With 3 bases removed from V and 1 base from J, the gap between germline ends came to 6 bases. The CDR3 spans 13 residues. From germline, CDR1 is KGHSH and CDR2 LQKENI. The CDR3 region is CASSPGSNTEAFF. CDR3 in DNA: TGTGCCAGCTCACCGGGCTCGAACACTGAAGCTTTCTTT.

V usage is TRBV7-8 and J usage is TRBJ1-6; 9 nucleotides align to TRBD1. The junction had 6 bases not matched to a gene; V was cut back by 3 bases and J by 9 bases. Germline values: CDR1 SGHVS, CDR2 FQNEAQ. The CDR3 contains 15 residues. CDR3 nucleotide sequence: TGTGCCAGCAGCTTCCCAACAGGGGGCCGTTCACCCCTCCACTTT. Amino acids: CASSFPTGGRSPLHF.

J is TRBJ1-4 and V is TRBV19; D remains ambiguous. CDR1 is LNHDA, CDR2 SQIVND, per germline (reference sequence). V was trimmed by 8 bases and J by 4 bases, leaving 17 bases between them. The CDR3 has 15 residues. CDR3 sequence: CASGNVQTINEKLFF. Written as DNA, the CDR3 is TGTGCCAGTGGAAACGTCCAGACTATTAATGAAAAACTGTTTTTT.

This chain uses TRBV30 with TRBJ1-5; possible D gene TRBD1, 5 bases. This CDR3 is 15 amino acids long. CDR1 is GTSNPN, CDR2 SVGIG, per germline (reference sequence). V was trimmed by 3 bases and J by 5 bases, leaving 17 bases between them. CDR3 in DNA: TGTGCCTGGAGCTTCGGGGACGGAACCGATCAGCCCCAGCATTTT. It specifies CAWSFGDGTDQPQHF.

The V and J genes are TRBV2 and TRBJ1-3; TRBD1 matches 8 bases. CDR3 length: 15 residues. The germline V gene has CDR1 SNHLY and CDR2 FYNNEI. V dropped 2 bases and J dropped 3; count of bases not matched to a gene: 3. This chain's CDR3 is CASSEQGALGNTIYF. For the CDR3, the DNA is TGTGCCAGCAGTGAACAGGGGGCCCTTGGAAACACCATATATTTT.

The chain has TRBV6-5 and TRBJ1-3, with D unresolved. This CDR3 spans 16 amino acids. V gave up 0 bases and J gave up 0 bases, with 9 bases separating them. CDR1 is MNHEY, CDR2 SVGAGI, per germline. The CDR3 nucleotides are TGTGCCAGCAGTTACTCACCTCAGTTCTCTGGAAACACCATATATTTT. Amino acid sequence: CASSYSPQFSGNTIYF.

The chain couples TRBV2 to TRBJ2-5; no clear D. The CDR3 runs 15 residues. Trimming shortened V by 6 bases and J by 2 bases, and 16 bases separated the two germline ends. The germline V gene has CDR1 SNHLY and CDR2 FYNNEI. CDR3 sequence (DNA): TGTGCCAGCAGCTCGAATTCCTTAGAGCAAGAGACCCAGTACTTC. Translated, it gives CASSSNSLEQETQYF.

This clone has just a few counts. The chain is built from TRBV7-6 and TRBJ1-1, with 7 bases that match TRBD1. Trimming took 6 bases from V and 0 from J; bases not matched to a gene: 10. The CDR3 totals 16 residues. Germline loops: CDR1 SGHVS, CDR2 FNYEAQ. The CDR3 protein is CASSRTPGGLNTEAFF. In DNA, the CDR3 is TGTGCCAGCAGTCGAACCCCAGGGGGATTGAACACTGAAGCTTTCTTT.

The rearrangement joins TRBV5-4 to TRBJ1-2; 7 bases match TRBD1. Trimming removed 1 base from V and 4 bases from J; junction bases left unmatched: 1. The CDR3 sequence is 13 residues long. Germline V gene data show CDR1 as SGHNT and CDR2 as YYREEE (reference sequence). CDR3 in amino acids: CASSLTGVYGYTF. Written as DNA, the CDR3 is TGTGCCAGCAGCTTGACAGGGGTCTATGGCTACACCTTC.

In regard to this clone: An end of the junction differs from the germline gene, which may be a read error. The chain is built from TRBV5-8 and TRBJ2-7, with D unclear. This CDR3 has 13 residues. Germline-derived CDR1 and CDR2 are SGHTS and YDEGEE. The CDR3 sequence is CASSLRGSHEQYF. The CDR3 coding sequence is TGTGCCAGCAGCTTACGTGGCTCCCACGAGCAGTACTTC.